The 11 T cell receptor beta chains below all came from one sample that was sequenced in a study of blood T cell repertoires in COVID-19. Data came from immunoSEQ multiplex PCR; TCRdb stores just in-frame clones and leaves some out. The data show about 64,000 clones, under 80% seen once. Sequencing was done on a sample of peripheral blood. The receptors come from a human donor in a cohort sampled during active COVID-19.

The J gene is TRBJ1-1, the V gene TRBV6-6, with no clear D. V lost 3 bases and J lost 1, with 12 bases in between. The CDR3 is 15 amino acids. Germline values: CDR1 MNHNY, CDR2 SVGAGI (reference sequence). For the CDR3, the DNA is TGTGCCAGCAGTTATCCGTCTCCAGGGAACACTGAAGCTTTCTTT. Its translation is CASSYPSPGNTEAFF.

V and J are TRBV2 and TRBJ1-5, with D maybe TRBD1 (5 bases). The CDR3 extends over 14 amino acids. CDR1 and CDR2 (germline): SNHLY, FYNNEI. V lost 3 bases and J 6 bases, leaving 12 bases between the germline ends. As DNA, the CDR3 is TGTGCCAGCAGTGATACAGGTAATGCTCAGCCCCAGCATTTT. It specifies CASSDTGNAQPQHF.

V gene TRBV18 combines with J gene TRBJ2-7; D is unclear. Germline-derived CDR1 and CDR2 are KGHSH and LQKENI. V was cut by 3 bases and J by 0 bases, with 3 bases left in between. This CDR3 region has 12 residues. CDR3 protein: CASSPHSYEQYF. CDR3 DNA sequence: TGTGCCAGCTCACCTCACTCCTACGAGCAGTACTTC.

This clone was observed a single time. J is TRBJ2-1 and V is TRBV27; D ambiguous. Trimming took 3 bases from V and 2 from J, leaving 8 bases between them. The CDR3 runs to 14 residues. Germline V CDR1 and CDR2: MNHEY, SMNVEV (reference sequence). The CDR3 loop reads CASSFGSPYNEQFF. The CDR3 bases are TGTGCCAGCAGTTTTGGCTCGCCCTACAATGAGCAGTTCTTC.

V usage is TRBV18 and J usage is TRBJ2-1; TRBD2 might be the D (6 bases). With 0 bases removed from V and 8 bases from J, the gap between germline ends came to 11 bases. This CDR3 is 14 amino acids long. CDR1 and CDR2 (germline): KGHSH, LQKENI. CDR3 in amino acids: CASSPPWGGYEQFF. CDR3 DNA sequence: TGTGCCAGCTCACCACCGTGGGGAGGCTATGAGCAGTTCTTC.

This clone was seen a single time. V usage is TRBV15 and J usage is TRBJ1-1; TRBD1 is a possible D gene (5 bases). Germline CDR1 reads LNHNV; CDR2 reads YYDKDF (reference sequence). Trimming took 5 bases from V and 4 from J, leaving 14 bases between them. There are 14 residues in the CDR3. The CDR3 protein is CATSLIGGTTEAFF. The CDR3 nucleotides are TGTGCCACCAGCTTGATAGGAGGGACCACTGAAGCTTTCTTT.

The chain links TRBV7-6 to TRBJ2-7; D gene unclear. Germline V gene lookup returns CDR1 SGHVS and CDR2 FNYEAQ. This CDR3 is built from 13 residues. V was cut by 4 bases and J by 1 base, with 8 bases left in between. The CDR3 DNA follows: TGTGCCAGCAGCTCAACAGCATCCTACGAGCAGTACTTC. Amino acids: CASSSTASYEQYF.

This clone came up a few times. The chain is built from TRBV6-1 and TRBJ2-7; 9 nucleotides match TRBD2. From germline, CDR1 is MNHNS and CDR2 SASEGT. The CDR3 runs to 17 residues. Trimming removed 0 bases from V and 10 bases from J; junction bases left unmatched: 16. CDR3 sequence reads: CASSEAIFSGSSKDQYF. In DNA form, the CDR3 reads TGTGCCAGCAGTGAAGCGATCTTTAGCGGGAGTTCAAAAGACCAGTACTTC.

CDR3 coding DNA: TGCGCTAGTAGTCAGGGGCAGAATGAGCAGTTCTTC. Its translation: CASSQGQNEQFF. This sequence joins TRBV5-1 and TRBJ2-1, with D perhaps TRBD1 (6 bases). Germline V gives CDR1 SGHRS, CDR2 YFSETQ. The CDR3 runs 12 residues.

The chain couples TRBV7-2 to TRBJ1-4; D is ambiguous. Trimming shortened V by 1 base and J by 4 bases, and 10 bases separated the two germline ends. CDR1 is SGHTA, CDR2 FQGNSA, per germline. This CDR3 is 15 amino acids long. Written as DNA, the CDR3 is TGTGCCAGCAGCTTAGATTTCACCGGTAATGAAAAACTGTTTTTT. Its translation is CASSLDFTGNEKLFF.

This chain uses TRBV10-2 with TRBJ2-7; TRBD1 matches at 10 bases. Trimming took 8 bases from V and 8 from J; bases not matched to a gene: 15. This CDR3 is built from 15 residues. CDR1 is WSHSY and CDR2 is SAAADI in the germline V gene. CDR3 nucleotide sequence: TGCGCCAGCCGACAGGGGGCAGGAGGATCCCTGCAGCAGTACTTC. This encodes CASRQGAGGSLQQYF.